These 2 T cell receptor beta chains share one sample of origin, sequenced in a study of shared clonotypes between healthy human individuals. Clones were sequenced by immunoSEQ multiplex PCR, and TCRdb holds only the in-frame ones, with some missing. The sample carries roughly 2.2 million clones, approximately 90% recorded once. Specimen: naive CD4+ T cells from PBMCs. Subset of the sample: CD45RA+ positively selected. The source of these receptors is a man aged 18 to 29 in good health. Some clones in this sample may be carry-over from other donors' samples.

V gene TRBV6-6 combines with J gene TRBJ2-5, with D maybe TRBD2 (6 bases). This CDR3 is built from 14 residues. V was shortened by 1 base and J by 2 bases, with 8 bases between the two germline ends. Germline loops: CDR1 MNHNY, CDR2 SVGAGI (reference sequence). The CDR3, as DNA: TGTGCCAGCAGTTACTTGGGAGGACAAGAGACCCAGTACTTC. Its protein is CASSYLGGQETQYF.

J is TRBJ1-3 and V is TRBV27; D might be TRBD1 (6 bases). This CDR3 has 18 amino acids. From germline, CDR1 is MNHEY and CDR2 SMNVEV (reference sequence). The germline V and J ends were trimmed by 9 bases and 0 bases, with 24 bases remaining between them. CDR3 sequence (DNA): TGTGCCAGAACCCTGAGAGGGGGGGGGACAAACTCTGGAAACACCATATATTTT. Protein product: CARTLRGGGTNSGNTIYF.